This T cell receptor beta chain was sequenced in a study of T cells in Graves' hyperthyroidism and ophthalmopathy. This clonotype was detected once. The TCR beta CDR3 regions underwent amplification using RNA transcripts as the source. The HTBI set primed first-round TCR CDR3 RT-PCR. TCRdb ran MiXCR on the multiplex PCR reads and lists one entry per CDR3 protein. The table includes roughly 280,000 distinct CDR3 sequences, 22% detected once. Germline CDR1 is ENHRY and CDR2 is SYGVKD. With 6 bases clipped from V and 7 bases from J, the junction kept 5 bases outside the gene matches. The CDR3 runs to 14 residues.

The TCR originated in a man aged 25-45 years with Graves' ophthalmopathy. The gene calls are TRBV10-3 and TRBJ1-6, with 8 positions matching TRBD1. The source material was blood. The CDR3 DNA is TGTGCCATCAGGCCGGGACAGGACAATTCACCCCTCCACTTT. It yields the protein CAIRPGQDNSPLHF.